This TCR beta chain was recorded in a study of shared clonotypes between healthy human individuals. Study details: The donor group consisted of a couple of women and a few men, aged 18 to 49.

Produced via immunoSEQ multiplex PCR; TCRdb's table is partial and in-frame only. This table holds over a million clones, over 95% found once. This CDR3 has 15 amino acids. V trimming: 4 bases; J trimming: 1 base; junction bases outside the gene matches: 3. Germline values: CDR1 SGHNT, CDR2 YYREEE (reference sequence). This chain joins TRBV5-4 and TRBJ2-5, with 11 nucleotides matching TRBD2. The TCR was taken from a man under 40 in good health. Sequencing was done on a sample of naive CD4+ T cells sorted from blood. Sample subset: CD45RA+ positively selected. The CDR3 sequence: CASSPTSGIQETQYF. For the CDR3, the DNA is TGTGCCAGCAGCCCGACTAGCGGGATCCAAGAGACCCAGTACTTC.